The sample holds many counts of the clone carrying this T cell receptor beta chain. V lost 7 bases and J lost 8; bases outside the gene matches: 5. The CDR3 extends over 13 amino acids. Germline V gene sequence: CDR1 ENHRY, CDR2 SYGVKD. It was with a sample-barcoded 5' primer and a J-beta primer mix that a second PCR of roughly 7 to 12 cycles was run. Unique molecular identifiers of 12 random nucleotides labeled each cDNA. Via MiXCR, TCRdb re-called the 5' RACE reads, giving one row per CDR3 protein. The sample lists approximately 900,000 distinct CDR3 sequences, 48% occurring once. Every participating donor contributed approximately 10 milliliters of peripheral blood through a draw. In each sample, at least 7 million PBMCs were isolated. This sample stems from a study of blood T cells in healthy people across ages. For the study at large: Every two T cells gave about one barcoded beta molecule via template switching.

This chain links TRBV10-3 with TRBJ2-1; 10 bases map to TRBD2. Sequencing used blood. This clonotype originated in a man younger than 40 in good health. The CDR3 region is CAIKSGGADEQFF. The CDR3 DNA reads TGTGCCATCAAGAGCGGGGGGGCAGATGAGCAGTTCTTC.